The source of this T cell receptor (beta chain) is a study of cytomegalovirus exposure and HLA in healthy donors. The J segment lost 4 bases and the V segment lost 10 bases, leaving 10 bases of the junction unmatched. The CDR3 is 14 residues long. Per germline, CDR1 LGHNT and CDR2 FRNRAP. Both 60 Vbeta primers and 13 Jbeta primers went into the PCR. Produced via immunoSEQ multiplex PCR; TCRdb's table is partial and in-frame only. The sample holds some 90,000 clones; around 80% are singletons and the top ten take 1.4% to 1.5%. The TCR was taken from a man in his forties or fifties in good health and CMV-seronegative. This sequence joins TRBV12-5 and TRBJ1-5, with TRBD1 matching over 7 bases. The sample consisted of PBMCs. CDR3 sequence (DNA): TGTGCTACAGGGGGACAGAGAGGGAATCAGCCCCAGCATTTT. This sequence encodes CATGGQRGNQPQHF.